This TCR beta chain was sequenced in a study of cytomegalovirus exposure and HLA in healthy donors. The PCR used 60 Vbeta and 13 Jbeta primers. Data came from immunoSEQ multiplex PCR; TCRdb stores just in-frame clones and leaves some out. Of approximately 140,000 clones listed, about three quarters were seen once; the top ten hold about 1.7%. This CDR3 comprises 19 residues. The germline gives CDR1 SGHVS, CDR2 FQNEAQ. V lost 0 bases, J lost 1 base, and 10 bases stayed unmatched. Source material: PBMCs. The source of this sequence is a man between 35 and 55 years old in good health and CMV-seronegative. This chain uses TRBV7-8 with TRBJ2-3, with TRBD2 identical over 10 bases. In nucleotides, the CDR3 is TGTGCCAGCAGCTTAGCGCGCCTAGCGGGGGTCAGGGGCACAGATACGCAGTATTTT. This translates into CASSLARLAGVRGTDTQYF.